The T cell receptor beta chain under discussion was sequenced for a study of healthy donors' naive CD4 and CD8 T cells. Turning to the study itself: Three donor age groups were sampled: 20-25, 40-50 and 60-70 years; half female.

Study results and caveats: Chains were not paired, since alpha and beta were sequenced in bulk.

CD4+CD8-CD45RO-CD45RA+ cells were naive CD4+; CD8+CD4-CD45RA+CD27bright cells were naive CD8+. Germline lookup yields CDR1 SQVTM and CDR2 ANQGSEA. J gave up 1 base and V 7 bases, and 10 bases lay outside the gene matches. This CDR3 has 16 amino acids. Starting from approximately 500 ng of total RNA, TCR libraries were made with linear amplification. As handled by the study authors: 5 healthy donors contributed more than 75,000 sequenced TCR alpha transcripts. TCRdb redid the calling of the reads with MiXCR, one entry per CDR3 protein. The V and J calls reflect TCRdb's pipeline rather than the authors' work. The table lists about 180,000 distinct CDR3 sequences, 74% of them singletons. About this clonotype: The antigen is undetermined.

The sequence came from a pool of human donors in good health; the sample pools cells from several healthy donors. The source material was naive CD4+ and CD8+ T cells sorted from blood, pooled from several donors. The chain has TRBV29-1 and TRBJ1-2; TRBD1 aligns across 12 bases. The CDR3 sequence: CSDPLGQGASNYGYTF. In nucleotides, the CDR3 is TGCAGCGACCCTCTGGGACAGGGGGCAAGTAACTATGGCTACACCTTC.